This entry is about one TCR beta chain. What this receptor recognizes is not known. Per-nucleotide qualities are absent, and no much larger clonotype sits a single base away. The data derive from a study of blood T cell repertoires in COVID-19 (TCRdb year 2020). Turning to the overall study: The collaborator samples originated in the United States, Italy and Spain and spanned the acute and convalescent phases of COVID-19. Samples came from the ongoing ImmuneRACE study (first 160 participants) plus 1,254 subjects from 6 global collaborators. Sample metadata almost always included a de-identified subject ID, COVID-19 status, age in years and sex. Subjects who had been exposed to COVID-19, were actively infected with it, or had recovered from it provided the deeply sampled blood TCRbeta repertoires that made up the dataset. The prospective study material was composed of cDNA or gDNA derived from T cells, B-cell-depleted T cells, or PBMCs. The repertoires were released in a freely available public database intended as a resource for research on the immune response to SARS-CoV-2. Where HLA class I and class II types were available, the types were taken from metadata supplied by the sample provider, not from assay-based typing. Results and caveats for the whole study, not just this receptor: Clinical and demographic metadata were provided uncurated, with the amount varying by source and participant.

TCRbeta CDR3 regions were amplified from genomic DNA using the immunoSEQ Assay, a bias-controlled multiplex PCR. Per the source publication's procedure: The number of nucleated cells in each sample was estimated by amplification of reference gene primers within the assay. Sequence reads were collapsed and filtered to measure the absolute abundance of every unique TCRbeta CDR3 rearrangement. For each sample, productive Simpson clonality was calculated by taking the square root of Simpson's diversity index across productive rearrangements. Here the immuneACCESS table is served through TCRdb, limited to in-frame sequences with V and J called. Missing clones are a known gap in these copies; in checked studies unresolved V genes cover under half, and the rest lacks a known reason. Clonal size and the V and J genes are those of that table, whereas D and trimming came from the DNA. The sample profile shows some 160,000 clones; 80% to 90% of them were found once. The top ten constitute roughly 8.6% of the sample.

Sequences KGHSH (CDR1) and LQKENI (CDR2) are obtained from the germline V gene. V loses 5 bases of germline sequence and J loses 1 base, and the interval between the two ends is 12 bases. There are 15 amino acids in the CDR3, from cysteine to phenylalanine inclusive. Only the CDR3 DNA stays, 45 bases, in frame from base 1. Participants in the prospective study were enrolled through a virtual design, were aged roughly 18 to 100 years, and lived in 24 United States geographic areas. To assign participants to cohorts, the prospective study relied on clinical history that participants themselves reported in a screening survey and a study questionnaire. ImmuneRACE Cohort 3 recovered participants were defined by two consecutive negative NP/OP PCR tests, healthcare professional clearance, or symptom resolution. Each participant in the prospective study had whole blood, serum and a nasopharyngeal or oropharyngeal swab collected by mobile phlebotomists. Prospective study participants could optionally give additional blood draws and questionnaires over an approximately two-month period. Prospective study blood samples were shipped either frozen or at room temperature before DNA extraction.

The source is a woman between 50 and 59 years old who had recovered from COVID-19. Rearrangement joined TRBV18 to TRBJ1-5; possibly the D gene is TRBD1, per 6 matching bases. Sequenced material: PBMCs or T cells enriched from blood (not recorded which). The CDR3 protein is CASSSTGFSNQPQHF. Read as DNA, the sequence is TGTGCCAGCTCATCAACAGGGTTCAGCAATCAGCCCCAGCATTTT.